A single sample gave rise to the 15 T cell receptor beta chains below, sequenced in a study of CD4 T cells in relation to SARS-CoV-2 and coronaviruses. CD4+ T cells from unexposed donors were obtained before the COVID-19 pandemic (2011-2018). Isolation of CD4+ T cells took place after roughly nine days in culture. The antigens of these receptors remain unknown. TCRdb's table, derived via immunoSEQ multiplex PCR, lists solely in-frame clones and lacks some. Of about 25,000 clones listed, 75% are singletons. The sample comprised CD4+ T cells from PBMCs, cultured in vitro. These receptors were taken from a human donor in good health.

The sample holds a few counts of this clone. V gene TRBV7-3 combines with J gene TRBJ2-2; 7 nucleotides agree with TRBD1. From germline, CDR1 is SGHTA and CDR2 FQGTGA. The CDR3 contains 15 residues. Trimming cost V 5 bases and J 1 base; bases outside gene matches: 4. CDR3 nucleotide sequence: TGTGCCAGCAGCCGTTGGACAGGGAACACCGGGGAGCTGTTTTTT. It encodes CASSRWTGNTGELFF.

The chain combines TRBV7-8 with TRBJ1-5; 8 nucleotides line up with TRBD1. There are 14 residues in the CDR3. Germline V CDR1 and CDR2: SGHVS, FQNEAQ. V was clipped by 5 bases and J by 5 bases; unmatched bases: 5. The CDR3 is CASSLGQAHQPQHF. The CDR3 DNA reads as TGTGCCAGCAGCCTGGGACAGGCCCATCAGCCCCAGCATTTT.

The chain has TRBV20-1 and TRBJ2-5; D unclear. The germline CDR1 and CDR2 sequences are DFQATT and SNEGSKA (reference sequence). Deletions cut 6 bases from V and 0 bases from J, with 5 bases between. CDR3 size: 11 residues. This CDR3 reads CSATNQETQYF. The DNA of the CDR3 is TGCAGTGCCACGAACCAAGAGACCCAGTACTTC.

The chain has TRBV5-1 and TRBJ2-3, with D unresolved. The CDR3 runs to 14 residues. Deletions cut 0 bases from V and 2 bases from J, with 7 bases between. Germline CDR1 reads SGHRS; CDR2 reads YFSETQ. The chain's CDR3 is CASSLGTNTDTQYF. The CDR3 region has the DNA TGCGCCAGCAGCTTGGGGACGAACACAGATACGCAGTATTTT.

V is TRBV3-1 (or the pseudogene TRBV3-2) and J is TRBJ2-7; no reliable D call. This CDR3 is built from 12 residues. V lost 1 base and J 11 bases, leaving 12 bases between the germline ends. The V gene's germline CDR1 is LGHDT and CDR2 YNNKEL (reference sequence). The CDR3 region is CASSQVDGLEYF. In nucleotides, the CDR3 is TGTGCCAGCAGCCAAGTTGACGGCCTGGAGTACTTC.

The chain recombines TRBV27 with TRBJ2-3; TRBD2 is a possible D gene (5 bases). The CDR3 loop spans 15 amino acids. Per germline, CDR1 MNHEY and CDR2 SMNVEV (reference sequence). V lost 5 bases and J lost 2, with 14 bases in between. This CDR3 is CASSPGLGFTDTQYF. CDR3 sequence (DNA): TGTGCCAGCAGTCCCGGACTGGGCTTCACAGATACGCAGTATTTT.

V usage is TRBV5-1 and J usage is TRBJ1-2; D might be TRBD1 (5 bases). Trimming cost V 4 bases and J 0 bases, with 10 bases left between them. This CDR3 comprises 14 residues. Germline V gene lookup returns CDR1 SGHRS and CDR2 YFSETQ. For the CDR3, the DNA is TGCGCCAGCAGCCCTCAGACAGCTAACTATGGCTACACCTTC. Translated, it gives CASSPQTANYGYTF.

This clone has more than one count but fewer than ten. The V call is TRBV11-3, the J call TRBJ2-2, with 10 bases fitting TRBD2. The CDR3 runs to 16 residues. Trimming cost V 2 bases and J 5 bases; bases outside gene matches: 5. CDR1 is SGHNT, CDR2 YENEEA, per germline. The CDR3 sequence: CASSLFSGRETGELFF. CDR3 DNA: TGTGCCAGCAGCTTATTCAGCGGGAGGGAAACCGGGGAGCTGTTTTTT.

The chain recombines TRBV19 with TRBJ2-5; possible D gene TRBD1, 5 bases. Per germline, CDR1 LNHDA and CDR2 SQIVND (reference sequence). V was shortened by 1 base and J by 1 base, with 10 bases between the two germline ends. This CDR3 is 15 amino acids long. CDR3 nucleotides: TGTGCCAGTAGTATAGGGGCAGGGCCCCAAGAGACCCAGTACTTC. Its translation: CASSIGAGPQETQYF.

The genes are TRBV5-6 and TRBJ1-1, with unresolved D. Per the germline V gene, CDR1 is SGHDT and CDR2 is YYEEEE. V shed 2 bases and J shed 5 bases, with 10 bases lying between them. This CDR3 contains 13 residues. The CDR3 coding sequence is TGTGCCAGCAGCTTCGACTCGGGAACTGAAGCTTTCTTT. The encoded protein is CASSFDSGTEAFF.

The chain links TRBV4-3 to TRBJ1-6; tentative D call: TRBD1 (5 bases). The length of the CDR3 is 16 residues. Per germline, CDR1 LGHNA and CDR2 YSLEER. Trimming stripped 4 bases from V and 8 bases from J, with 18 bases between. The CDR3 DNA sequence: TGCGCCAGCAGCCGAGGTGGGGACGAGGGCTATTCACCCCTCCACTTT. Protein: CASSRGGDEGYSPLHF.

By frequency in the sample, this clone is medium-sized. V gene TRBV19 combines with J gene TRBJ1-5; no reliable D call. V was pared by 1 base and J by 6 bases, with 10 bases between. The CDR3 is 14 amino acids. In germline, CDR1 is LNHDA, CDR2 SQIVND (reference sequence). The CDR3 DNA reads as TGTGCCAGTAGTATAGGCATAGGGCCTCAGCCCCAGCATTTT. Encoded protein: CASSIGIGPQPQHF.

There are a few counts of this clone. V gene TRBV4-1 combines with J gene TRBJ2-4; D may match TRBD1 or TRBD2 (5 bases each). Trimming cost V 0 bases and J 3 bases, with 12 bases left between them. This CDR3 is 16 amino acids long. Germline CDR1 and CDR2: MGHRA and YSYEKL. The chain's CDR3 is CASSQDKGTVKNIQYF. In DNA form, the CDR3 reads TGCGCCAGCAGCCAAGATAAGGGGACCGTCAAAAACATTCAGTACTTC.

The V call is TRBV7-2, the J call TRBJ2-3; D possibly corresponds to TRBD1 (5 bases). V gave up 3 bases and J gave up 6 bases, with 16 bases separating them. Germline V gives CDR1 SGHTA, CDR2 FQGNSA. The CDR3 runs to 15 residues. CDR3: CASSFQGLTRDTQYF. CDR3 DNA sequence: TGTGCCAGCAGCTTCCAGGGTCTCACACGGGATACGCAGTATTTT.

A few counts support this clone. The V gene is TRBV18, the J gene TRBJ2-1, with D hard to call. In germline, CDR1 is KGHSH, CDR2 LQKENI. The CDR3 contains 13 residues. The V and J ends lost 4 bases and 6 bases respectively, with 10 bases between them. The CDR3 nucleotides read TGTGCCAGCTCACTAGGGTTCGGCAATGAGCAGTTCTTC. Translation: CASSLGFGNEQFF.